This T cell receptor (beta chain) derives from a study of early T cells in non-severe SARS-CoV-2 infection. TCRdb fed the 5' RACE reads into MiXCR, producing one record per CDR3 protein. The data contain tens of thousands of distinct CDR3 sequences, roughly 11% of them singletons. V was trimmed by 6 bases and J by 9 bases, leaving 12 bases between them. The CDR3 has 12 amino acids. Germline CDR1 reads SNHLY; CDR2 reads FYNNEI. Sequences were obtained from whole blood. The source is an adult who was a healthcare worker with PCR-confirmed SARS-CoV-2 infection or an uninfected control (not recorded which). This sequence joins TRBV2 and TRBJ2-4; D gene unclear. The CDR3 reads CASSAGPVIQYF. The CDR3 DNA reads TGTGCCAGCAGCGCCGGGCCAGTCATTCAGTACTTC.